This is a list of T cell receptor beta chains from one sample in a study of T cell clones after liver transplantation. The table came from immunoSEQ multiplex PCR; TCRdb's copy has only in-frame clones and leaves some out. The sample includes more than 15,000 clones, around 90% of them seen just once. This specimen was CD8+ T cells from blood, taken before liver transplant. The origin of the receptors is a human donor who received a liver transplant. CDR3s include the opening cysteine and the closing phenylalanine or tryptophan. D genes are given only for firm matches. Size values are once, few and many counts, or a class for expanded clones, and some rows have none.

V,D,size,J,length,DNA,CDR3
TRBV27,NA,NA,TRBJ2-1,12,TGTGCCAGCAGTTCAGGGCTCGATGAGCAGTTCTTC,CASSSGLDEQFF
TRBV7-6,NA,NA,TRBJ2-7,14,TGTGCCAGCAGCTTAGGACAGAACTCCTACGAGCAGTACTTC,CASSLGQNSYEQYF
TRBV28,NA,NA,TRBJ2-7,15,TGTGCCAGCAGTCGCGCCAGGGGTAGAAGAGACGAGCAGTACTTC,CASSRARGRRDEQYF
TRBV27,TRBD2,NA,TRBJ2-5,15,TGTGCCAGCAGAGGCCCAGCGGGAGGGCGGGAGACCCAGTACTTC,CASRGPAGGRETQYF
TRBV7-9,TRBD2,NA,TRBJ2-7,14,TGTGCCAGCAGCTCGGGACTAGCGGGGTACGAGCAGTACTTC,CASSSGLAGYEQYF
TRBV2,NA,few,TRBJ2-5,15,TGTGCCAGCAGTGAAGCGGGTGGGGGATCGGAGACCCAGTACTTC,CASSEAGGGSETQYF
TRBV4-1,TRBD2,NA,TRBJ2-1,14,TGCGCCAGCAGCCAACCTAGCGGGAGGAGCGAGCAGTTCTTC,CASSQPSGRSEQFF
TRBV7-9,NA,NA,TRBJ1-2,16,TGTGCCAGCAGCTTAGGGCCCGGGGGGGCCGAAAATGGCTACACCTTC,CASSLGPGGAENGYTF
TRBV27,NA,once,TRBJ1-5,14,TGTGCCAGCGGTTCCGGGACGGTCAATCAGCCCCAGCATTTT,CASGSGTVNQPQHF
TRBV9,TRBD2,once,TRBJ2-7,16,TGTGCCAGCAGCGTAGGCCCTAGCGGGAGTTCCTACGAGCAGTACTTC,CASSVGPSGSSYEQYF
TRBV15,NA,few,TRBJ1-2,12,TGTGCCACAGCCCGGGAGCCATATGGCTACACCTTC,CATAREPYGYTF
TRBV9,NA,NA,TRBJ2-1,15,TGTGCCAGCAGCGTAGGGTGGGAGGCACACAATGAGCAGTTCTTC,CASSVGWEAHNEQFF
TRBV6-5,TRBD2,NA,TRBJ2-7,13,TGTGCCAGCAGTTACCGATCCGGGACTAGCAGGTACTTC,CASSYRSGTSRYF
TRBV10-2,NA,NA,TRBJ1-1,14,TGCGCCAGCAGTGAGTTAGGGAGTCATTCCGAAGCTTTCTTT,CASSELGSHSEAFF
TRBV27,TRBD1,NA,TRBJ2-5,14,TGTGCCAGCAGTTTAGGGACAGGGTGGGAGACCCAGTACTTC,CASSLGTGWETQYF
TRBV6-6,TRBD1,NA,TRBJ1-2,13,TGTGCCAGCAGTCAGACAGGGACCTATGGCTACACCTTC,CASSQTGTYGYTF
TRBV9,TRBD2,NA,TRBJ2-5,17,TGTGCCAGCAGCGGCCCCGGGACTAGCGGGACCCACGGGACCCAGTACTTC,CASSGPGTSGTHGTQYF
TRBV4-1,NA,NA,TRBJ2-7,13,TGCGCCAGCAGCCTCTCGGCCGGGTACGAGCAGTACTTC,CASSLSAGYEQYF
TRBV11-2,NA,NA,TRBJ2-2,16,TGTGCCAGCAGCTTAGAAATGGGGTCGAACACCGGGGAGCTGTTTTTT,CASSLEMGSNTGELFF
TRBV4-1,NA,NA,TRBJ2-5,15,TGCGCCAGCAGCCAAGATCGGGCTCCGGCGGAGACCCAGTACTTC,CASSQDRAPAETQYF
TRBV19,TRBD2,NA,TRBJ2-2,15,TGTGCCAGTAGTTCGAAGCGGGATCGAACCGGGGAGCTGTTTTTT,CASSSKRDRTGELFF
TRBV29-1,NA,NA,TRBJ2-7,11,TGCAGCGGTCTGGGGGGCTACGAGCAGTACTTC,CSGLGGYEQYF
TRBV9,NA,once,TRBJ2-3,14,TGTGCCAGCAGCGTAGGGGTCTACACAGATACGCAGTATTTT,CASSVGVYTDTQYF
TRBV29-1,TRBD2,NA,TRBJ2-1,21,TGCAGCGTTGAAGATCCCACACTAGCGGGAGACCTCTACAGCTCCTACAATGAGCAGTTCTTC,CSVEDPTLAGDLYSSYNEQFF
TRBV28,NA,NA,TRBJ1-1,13,TGTGCCAGCAGTTTTAGGGGGAGCACTGAAGCTTTCTTT,CASSFRGSTEAFF
TRBV27,NA,NA,TRBJ1-1,14,TGTGCCAGCAGTTTATCGCCAGAAAACACTGAAGCTTTCTTT,CASSLSPENTEAFF
TRBV6-4,TRBD2,few,TRBJ2-1,14,TGTGCCAGCAGTGACGGGGGGGATCAGAATGAGCAGTTCTTC,CASSDGGDQNEQFF
TRBV7-9,NA,NA,TRBJ2-3,15,TGTGCCAGCAGACAGGATGTGAGTTGGACAGATACGCAGTATTTT,CASRQDVSWTDTQYF
TRBV2,TRBD1,NA,TRBJ1-2,16,TGTGCCAGCAAGGGACAGGGGGCCGTCTCCAACTATGGCTACACCTTC,CASKGQGAVSNYGYTF
TRBV27,NA,NA,TRBJ2-1,13,TGTGCCAGTATAAAATATCCGGGCAATGAGCAGTTCTTC,CASIKYPGNEQFF
TRBV4-1,TRBD2,NA,TRBJ2-7,15,TGCGCCAGCAGCCAAGGTAGCGGGAGCTCCTACGAGCAGTACTTC,CASSQGSGSSYEQYF
TRBV5-4,NA,NA,TRBJ1-2,14,TGTGCCAGCAGCATTTGGCCGATTAACTATGGCTACACCTTC,CASSIWPINYGYTF
TRBV6-1,TRBD1,few,TRBJ2-7,12,TGTGCCAGCTTGGGACAGGACCTCGAGCAGTACTTC,CASLGQDLEQYF
TRBV6-1,NA,NA,TRBJ2-7,16,TGTGCCAGCAGTGAAGTAGGATGGGGACTGATTTACGAGCAGTACTTC,CASSEVGWGLIYEQYF
TRBV6-5,NA,NA,TRBJ2-2,13,TGTGCCAGCAGTTATCCAGGGCCCGGGGAGCTGTTTTTT,CASSYPGPGELFF
TRBV27,NA,NA,TRBJ1-5,13,TGTGCCAGCAGTTTAATGGGAAATCAGCCCCAGCATTTT,CASSLMGNQPQHF
TRBV9,TRBD2,once,TRBJ2-7,14,TGTGCCAGCAGCCCCGGGACTAGTTCCTACGAGCAGTACTTC,CASSPGTSSYEQYF
TRBV6-5,NA,NA,TRBJ1-1,14,TGTGCCAGCAGTTCTCTAGGGGCGCACACTGAAGCTTTCTTT,CASSSLGAHTEAFF
TRBV29-1,TRBD1,NA,TRBJ2-1,14,TGCAGCGTTCAAATGGACAGGGTGGGCAATGAGCAGTTCTTC,CSVQMDRVGNEQFF
TRBV27,NA,NA,TRBJ2-7,14,TGTGCCAGCAGTTTTGGTAGCCCCCGCTACGAGCAGTACTTC,CASSFGSPRYEQYF
TRBV4-1,NA,once,TRBJ2-1,13,TGCGCCAGCAGCGCCGAGACTTACAATGAGCAGTTCTTC,CASSAETYNEQFF
TRBV11-1,NA,NA,TRBJ2-3,16,TGTGCCAGCAGCTTAGCGTTAAATCAGGGTACAGATACGCAGTATTTT,CASSLALNQGTDTQYF
TRBV4-3,NA,once,TRBJ2-1,13,TGCGCCAGCAGCCAAGACCCGTACAATGAGCAGTTCTTC,CASSQDPYNEQFF
TRBV28,TRBD1,NA,TRBJ2-6,18,TGTGCCAGCAGCCCCCGGACAGGGGGGCTATCTGGGGCCAACGTCCTGACTTTC,CASSPRTGGLSGANVLTF
TRBV19,NA,NA,TRBJ1-2,15,TGTGCCAGTAGTATGACCGGATACGGCAACTATGGCTACACCTTC,CASSMTGYGNYGYTF
TRBV7-9,NA,NA,TRBJ2-7,15,TGTGCCAGCAGCCCGCCCGGGACCCCGGCCTACGAGCAGTACTTC,CASSPPGTPAYEQYF